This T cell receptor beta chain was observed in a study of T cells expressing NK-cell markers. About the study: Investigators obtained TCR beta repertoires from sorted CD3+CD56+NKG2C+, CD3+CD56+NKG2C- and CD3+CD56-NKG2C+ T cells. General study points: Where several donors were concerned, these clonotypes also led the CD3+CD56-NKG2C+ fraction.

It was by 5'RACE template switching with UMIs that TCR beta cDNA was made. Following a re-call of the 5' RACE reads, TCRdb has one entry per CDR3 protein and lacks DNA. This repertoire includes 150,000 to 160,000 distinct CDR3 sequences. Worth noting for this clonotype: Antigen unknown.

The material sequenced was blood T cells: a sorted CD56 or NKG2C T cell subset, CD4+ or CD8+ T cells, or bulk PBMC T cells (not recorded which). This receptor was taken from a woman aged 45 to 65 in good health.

The CDR3 reads CASGFHPDEQFF. The chain combines TRBV12-5 with TRBJ2-1; TCRdb picks TRBD1, but there is no DNA to check that call. This CDR3 is built from 12 residues. Germline CDR1 is LGHNT and CDR2 is FRNRAP.